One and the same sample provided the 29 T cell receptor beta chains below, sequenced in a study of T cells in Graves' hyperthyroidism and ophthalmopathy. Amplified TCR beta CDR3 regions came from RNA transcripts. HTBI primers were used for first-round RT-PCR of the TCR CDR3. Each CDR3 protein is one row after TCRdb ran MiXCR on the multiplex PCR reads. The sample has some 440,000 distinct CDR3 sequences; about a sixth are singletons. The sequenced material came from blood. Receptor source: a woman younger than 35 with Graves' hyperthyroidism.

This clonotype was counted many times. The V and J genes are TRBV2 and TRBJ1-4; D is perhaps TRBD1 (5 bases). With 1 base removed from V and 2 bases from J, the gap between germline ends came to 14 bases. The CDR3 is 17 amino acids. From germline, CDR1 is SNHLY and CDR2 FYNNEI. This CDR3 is CASSEEGRAGTNEKLFF. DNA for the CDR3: TGTGCCAGCAGTGAAGAGGGGAGGGCAGGGACTAATGAAAAACTGTTTTTT.

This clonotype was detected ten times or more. CDR3 in DNA: TGTGCCAGCAGCCAGGACGGAGAAGTCCGCACAGATACGCAGTATTTT. Protein: CASSQDGEVRTDTQYF. The rearrangement uses TRBV12-3 or TRBV12-4 and TRBJ2-3; D remains unclear. Between the trimmed V and J ends, which lost 6 bases and 1 base, there was a span of 17 bases. CDR3 length: 16 residues.

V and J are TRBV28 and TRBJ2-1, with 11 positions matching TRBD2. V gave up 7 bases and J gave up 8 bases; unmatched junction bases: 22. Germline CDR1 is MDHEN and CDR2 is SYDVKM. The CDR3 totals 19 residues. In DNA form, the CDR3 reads TGTGCCAGCATCATAAACCGAGGGGGGCTAGCGGGAGGTCGGGATGAGCAGTTCTTC. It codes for CASIINRGGLAGGRDEQFF.

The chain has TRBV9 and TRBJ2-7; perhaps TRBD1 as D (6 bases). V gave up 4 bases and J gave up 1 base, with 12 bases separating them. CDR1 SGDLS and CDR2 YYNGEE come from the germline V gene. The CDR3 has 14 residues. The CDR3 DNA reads TGTGCCAGCAGCCCAACAGGGTATTCCTACGAGCAGTACTTC. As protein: CASSPTGYSYEQYF. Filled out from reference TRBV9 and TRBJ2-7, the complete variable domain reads DSGVTQTPKHLITATGQRVTLRCSPRSGDLSVYWYQQSLDQGLQFLIQYYNGEERAKGNILERFSAQQFPDLHSELNLSSLELGDSALYFCASSPTGYSYEQYFGPGTRLTVT.

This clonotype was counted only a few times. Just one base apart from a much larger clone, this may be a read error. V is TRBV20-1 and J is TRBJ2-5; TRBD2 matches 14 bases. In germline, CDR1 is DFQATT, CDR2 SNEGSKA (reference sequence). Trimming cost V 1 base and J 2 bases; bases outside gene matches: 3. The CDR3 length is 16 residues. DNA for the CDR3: TGCAGTGCTAGAGCCGGGACTAGCGGGAGTCAAGAGACCCAGTACTTC. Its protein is CSARAGTSGSQETQYF.

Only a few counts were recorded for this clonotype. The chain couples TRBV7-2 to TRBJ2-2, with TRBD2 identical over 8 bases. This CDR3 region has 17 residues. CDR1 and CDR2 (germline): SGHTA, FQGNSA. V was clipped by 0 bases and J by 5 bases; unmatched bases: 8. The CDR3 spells CASSLASVAGRTGELFF. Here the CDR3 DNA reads TGTGCCAGCAGCTTAGCCAGCGTAGCGGGACGGACCGGGGAGCTGTTTTTT.

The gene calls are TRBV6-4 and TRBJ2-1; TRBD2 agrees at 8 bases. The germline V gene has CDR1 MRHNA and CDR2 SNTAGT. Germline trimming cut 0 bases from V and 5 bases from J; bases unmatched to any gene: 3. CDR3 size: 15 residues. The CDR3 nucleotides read TGTGCCAGCAGTGACTCTGCGGGAGGAAACAATGAGCAGTTCTTC. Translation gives CASSDSAGGNNEQFF.

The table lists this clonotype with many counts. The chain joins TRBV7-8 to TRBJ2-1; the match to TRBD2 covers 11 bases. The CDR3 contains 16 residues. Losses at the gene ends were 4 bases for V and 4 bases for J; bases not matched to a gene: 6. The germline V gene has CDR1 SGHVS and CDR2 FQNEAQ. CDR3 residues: CASSSELAGVYNEQFF. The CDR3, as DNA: TGTGCCAGCAGCTCCGAACTAGCGGGGGTATACAATGAGCAGTTCTTC. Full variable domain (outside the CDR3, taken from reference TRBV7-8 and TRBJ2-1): GAGVSQSPRYKVAKRGQDVALRCDPISGHVSLFWYQQALGQGPEFLTYFQNEAQLDKSGLPSDRFFAERPEGSVSTLKIQRTQQEDSAVYLCASSSELAGVYNEQFFGPGTRLTVL.

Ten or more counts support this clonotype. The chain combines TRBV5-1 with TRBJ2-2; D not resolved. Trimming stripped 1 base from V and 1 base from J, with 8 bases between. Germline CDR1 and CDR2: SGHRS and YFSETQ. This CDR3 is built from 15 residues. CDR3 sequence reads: CASSLTAKNTGELFF. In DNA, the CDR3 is TGCGCCAGCAGCTTGACGGCAAAGAACACCGGGGAGCTGTTTTTT.

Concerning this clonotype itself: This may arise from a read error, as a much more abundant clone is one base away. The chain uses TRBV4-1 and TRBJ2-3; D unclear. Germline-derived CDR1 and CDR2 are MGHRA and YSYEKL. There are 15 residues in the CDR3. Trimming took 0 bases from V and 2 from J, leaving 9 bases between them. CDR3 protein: CASSQDPRPTDTQYF. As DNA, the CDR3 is TGCGCCAGCAGCCAAGATCCCCGCCCCACAGATACGCAGTATTTT.

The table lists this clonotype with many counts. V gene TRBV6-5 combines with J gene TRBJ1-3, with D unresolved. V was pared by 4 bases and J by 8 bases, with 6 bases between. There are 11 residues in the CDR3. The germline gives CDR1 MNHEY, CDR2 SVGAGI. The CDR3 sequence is CASSFGDTIYF. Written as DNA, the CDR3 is TGTGCCAGCAGTTTCGGGGACACCATATATTTT.

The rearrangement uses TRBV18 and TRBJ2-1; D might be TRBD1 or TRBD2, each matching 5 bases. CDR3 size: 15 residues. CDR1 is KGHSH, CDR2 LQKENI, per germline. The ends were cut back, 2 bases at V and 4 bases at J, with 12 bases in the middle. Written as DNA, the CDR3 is TGTGCCAGCTCACCAAATATAGGGACGTACAATGAGCAGTTCTTC. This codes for CASSPNIGTYNEQFF.

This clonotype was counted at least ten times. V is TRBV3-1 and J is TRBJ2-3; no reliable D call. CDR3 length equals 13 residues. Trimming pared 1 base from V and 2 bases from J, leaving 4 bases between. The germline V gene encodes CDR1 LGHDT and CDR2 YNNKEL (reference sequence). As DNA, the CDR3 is TGTGCCAGCAGCCAAGTACTCACAGATACGCAGTATTTT. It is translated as CASSQVLTDTQYF.

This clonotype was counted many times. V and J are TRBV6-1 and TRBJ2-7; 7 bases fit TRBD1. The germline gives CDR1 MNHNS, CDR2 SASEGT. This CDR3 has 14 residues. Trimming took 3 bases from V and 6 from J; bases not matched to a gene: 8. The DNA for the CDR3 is TGTGCCAGCAGTGACCCCGGACAGGTTTTCGAGCAGTACTTC. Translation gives CASSDPGQVFEQYF.

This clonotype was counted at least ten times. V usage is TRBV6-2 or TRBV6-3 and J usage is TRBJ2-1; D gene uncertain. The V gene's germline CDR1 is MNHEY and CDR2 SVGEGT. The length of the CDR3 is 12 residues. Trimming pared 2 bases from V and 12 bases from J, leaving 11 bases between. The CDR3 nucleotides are TGTGCCAGCAGTTACAGAGGTCTGGGGCAGTTCTTC. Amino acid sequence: CASSYRGLGQFF.

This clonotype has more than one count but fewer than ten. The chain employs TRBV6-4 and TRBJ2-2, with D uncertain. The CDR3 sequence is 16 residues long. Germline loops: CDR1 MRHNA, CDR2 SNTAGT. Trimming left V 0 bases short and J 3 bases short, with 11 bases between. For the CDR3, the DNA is TGTGCCAGCAGTGACTCGAAGGGTGGGGACACCGGGGAGCTGTTTTTT. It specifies CASSDSKGGDTGELFF.

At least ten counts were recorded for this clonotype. The CDR3 protein is CASGLPSGEGTDTQYF. In nucleotides, the CDR3 is TGTGCCAGCGGCTTACCTAGCGGGGAGGGCACAGATACGCAGTATTTT. The J gene is TRBJ2-3, the V gene TRBV27, with TRBD2 matching 9 bases. V lost 8 bases and J lost 1; bases outside the gene matches: 10. This CDR3 has 16 residues. Per the germline V gene, CDR1 is MNHEY and CDR2 is SMNVEV (reference sequence).

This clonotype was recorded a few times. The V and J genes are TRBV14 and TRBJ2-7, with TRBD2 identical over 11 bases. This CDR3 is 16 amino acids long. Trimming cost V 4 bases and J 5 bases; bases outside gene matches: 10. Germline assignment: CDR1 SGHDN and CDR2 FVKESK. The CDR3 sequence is CASSLKRGTSGHEQYF. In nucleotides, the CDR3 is TGTGCCAGCAGCCTAAAAAGAGGGACTAGCGGCCACGAGCAGTACTTC. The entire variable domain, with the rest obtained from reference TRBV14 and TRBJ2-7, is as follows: EAGVTQFPSHSVIEKGQTVTLRCDPISGHDNLYWYRRVMGKEIKFLLHFVKESKQDESGMPNNRFLAERTGGTYSTLKVQPAELEDSGVYFCASSLKRGTSGHEQYFGPGTRLTVT.

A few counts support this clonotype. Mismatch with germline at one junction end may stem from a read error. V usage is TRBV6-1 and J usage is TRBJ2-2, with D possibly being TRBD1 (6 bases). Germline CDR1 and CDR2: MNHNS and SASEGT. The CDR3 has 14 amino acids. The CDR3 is CVSSGTRNTGELFF. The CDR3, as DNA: TGTGTCAGCTCCGGGACAAGGAACACCGGGGAGCTGTTTTTT.

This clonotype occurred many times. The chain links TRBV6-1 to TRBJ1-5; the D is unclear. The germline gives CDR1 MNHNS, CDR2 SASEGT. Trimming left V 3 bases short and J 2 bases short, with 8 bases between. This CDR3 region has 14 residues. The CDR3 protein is CASSDYDGNQPQHF. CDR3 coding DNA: TGTGCCAGCAGTGATTACGATGGCAATCAGCCCCAGCATTTT.

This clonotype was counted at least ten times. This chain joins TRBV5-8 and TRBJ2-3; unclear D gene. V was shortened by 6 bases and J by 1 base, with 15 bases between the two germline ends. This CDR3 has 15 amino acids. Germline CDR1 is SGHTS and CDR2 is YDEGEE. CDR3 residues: CASTRLFPGTDTQYF. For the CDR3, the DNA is TGTGCCAGCACCCGCTTGTTCCCAGGCACAGATACGCAGTATTTT.

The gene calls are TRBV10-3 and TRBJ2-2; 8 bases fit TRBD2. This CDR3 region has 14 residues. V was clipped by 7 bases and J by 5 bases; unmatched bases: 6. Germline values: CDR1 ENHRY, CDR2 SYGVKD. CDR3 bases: TGTGCCATCAATACGGGGGGGCCAACCGGGGAGCTGTTTTTT. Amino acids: CAINTGGPTGELFF.

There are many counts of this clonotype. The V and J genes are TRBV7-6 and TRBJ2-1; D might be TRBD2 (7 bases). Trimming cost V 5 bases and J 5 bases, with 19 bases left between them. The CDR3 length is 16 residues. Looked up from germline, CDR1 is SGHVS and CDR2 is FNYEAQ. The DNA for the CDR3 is TGTGCCAGCAGCGAGATGGCCGGGGGGCTTAACAATGAGCAGTTCTTC. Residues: CASSEMAGGLNNEQFF.

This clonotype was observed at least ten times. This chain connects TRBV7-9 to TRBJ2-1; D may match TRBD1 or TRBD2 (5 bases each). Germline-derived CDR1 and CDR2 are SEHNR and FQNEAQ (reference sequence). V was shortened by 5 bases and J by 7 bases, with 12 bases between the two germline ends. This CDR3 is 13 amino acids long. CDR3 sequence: CASSPLGRNEQFF. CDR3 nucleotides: TGTGCCAGCAGCCCCTTGGGACGAAATGAGCAGTTCTTC.

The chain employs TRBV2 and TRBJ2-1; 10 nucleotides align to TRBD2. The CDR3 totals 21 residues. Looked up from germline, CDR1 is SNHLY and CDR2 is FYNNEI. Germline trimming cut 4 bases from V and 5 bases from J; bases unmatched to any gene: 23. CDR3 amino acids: CASSVSTWGVLAGVRNNEQFF. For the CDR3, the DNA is TGTGCCAGCAGTGTATCAACTTGGGGGGTGCTAGCGGGAGTCCGAAACAATGAGCAGTTCTTC.

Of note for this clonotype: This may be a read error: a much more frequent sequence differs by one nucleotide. CDR3 coding DNA: TGTGCCAGCAGACGGGACCACCCCCAAGAGACCCAGTACTTC. Protein sequence: CASRRDHPQETQYF. The rearrangement uses TRBV6-1 and TRBJ2-5; D is tentatively TRBD1 or TRBD2 (5 bases each). V was pared by 6 bases and J by 1 base, with 12 bases between. CDR3 length: 14 amino acids. CDR1 and CDR2 (germline): MNHNS, SASEGT.

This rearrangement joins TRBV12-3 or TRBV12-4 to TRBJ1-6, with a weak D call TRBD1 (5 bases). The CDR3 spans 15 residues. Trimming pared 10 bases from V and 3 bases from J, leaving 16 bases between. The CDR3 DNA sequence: TGTGCCACCAGACCGGGGCTGAACTATAATTCACCCCTCCACTTT. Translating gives CATRPGLNYNSPLHF.

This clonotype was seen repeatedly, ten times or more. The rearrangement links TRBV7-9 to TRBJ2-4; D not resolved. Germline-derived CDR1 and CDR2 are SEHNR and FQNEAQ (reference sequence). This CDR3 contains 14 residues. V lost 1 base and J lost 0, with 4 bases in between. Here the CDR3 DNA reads TGTGCCAGCAGCTTAGAAGAAGCCAAAAACATTCAGTACTTC. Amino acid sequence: CASSLEEAKNIQYF.

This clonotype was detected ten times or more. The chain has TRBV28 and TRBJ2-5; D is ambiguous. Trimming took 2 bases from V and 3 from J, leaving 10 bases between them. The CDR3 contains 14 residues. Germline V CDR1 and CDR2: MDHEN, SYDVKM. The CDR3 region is CASSLLGSEETQYF. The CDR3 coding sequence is TGTGCCAGCAGTTTACTGGGGTCGGAAGAGACCCAGTACTTC.